This T cell receptor beta chain is drawn from a study of blood T cell repertoires in COVID-19. Study background: Acute-phase and convalescent COVID-19 samples originated in the United States, Italy and Spain. The analysed material was cDNA or gDNA that came from T cells, B-cell-depleted T cells, or PBMCs.

Assay: immunoSEQ multiplex PCR; the TCRdb copy retains only in-frame clones and omits some. The data hold around 240,000 clones, with approximately 84% observed a single time. V gave up 3 bases and J gave up 7 bases; unmatched junction bases: 9. The length of the CDR3 is 15 residues. Germline V gene data show CDR1 as LGHDT and CDR2 as YNNKEL (reference sequence). The rearrangement uses TRBV3-1 (or the pseudogene TRBV3-2) and TRBJ1-2, with TRBD1 matching 9 bases. This receptor was identified in a man aged 35-49 years with acute or convalescent COVID-19. Sequencing input: peripheral blood. CDR3: CASSQRDRGNSGYTF. CDR3 in DNA: TGTGCCAGCAGCCAGAGAGACAGGGGGAATTCTGGCTACACCTTC.